This record concerns one T cell receptor (beta chain) sequence. Clones were sequenced by immunoSEQ multiplex PCR, and TCRdb holds only the in-frame ones, with some missing. This table has around 450,000 clones, about 91% appearing once. The record originates from a study of Ad26.COV2.S vaccination and SARS-CoV-2 variants. The CDR3 length is 14 residues. The V end was cut by 1 base, the J end by 10 bases, with 16 bases between. Germline lookup yields CDR1 SGHTA and CDR2 FQGNSA. The sample's treatment: around 19 received Ad26.COV2.S at low or high dose, single or two shots; about 5 received placebo; per-sample allocation not given. Each sample was drawn 63 days after the first injection (of vaccine or placebo). The administered vaccine (an Ad26 vector) expressed Wuhan-strain SARS-CoV-2 spike.

The sequences come from peripheral blood, collected in a trial of Ad26.COV2.S vaccine versus placebo. This chain connects TRBV7-2 to TRBJ1-1, with TRBD1 as a possible D gene (5 bases). The source is a person between 18 and 59 years old who received the Ad26.COV2.S COVID-19 vaccine or a placebo. CDR3 DNA sequence: TGTGCCAGCAGCTTAGTTTTTCTTGGGGGAGGAGCTTTCTTT. This encodes CASSLVFLGGGAFF.